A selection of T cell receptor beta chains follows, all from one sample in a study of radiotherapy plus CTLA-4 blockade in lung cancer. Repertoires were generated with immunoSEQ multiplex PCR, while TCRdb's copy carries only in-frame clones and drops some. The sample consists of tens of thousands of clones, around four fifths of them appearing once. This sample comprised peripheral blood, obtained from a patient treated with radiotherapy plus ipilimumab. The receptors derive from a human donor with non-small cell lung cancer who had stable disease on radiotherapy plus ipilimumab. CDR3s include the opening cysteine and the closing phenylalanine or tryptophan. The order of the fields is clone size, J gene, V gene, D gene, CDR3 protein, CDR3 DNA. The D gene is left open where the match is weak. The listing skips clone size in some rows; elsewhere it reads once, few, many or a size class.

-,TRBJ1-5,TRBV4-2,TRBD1,CASSQAATGGQPQHF,TGTGCCAGCAGCCAAGCGGCCACAGGGGGTCAGCCCCAGCATTTT
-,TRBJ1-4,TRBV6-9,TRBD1,CASSGDREVLFF,TGTGCCAGCAGTGGGGACAGGGAAGTTCTGTTTTTT
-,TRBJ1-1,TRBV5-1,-,CASSGAIGNTEAFF,TGCGCCAGCAGCGGTGCTATCGGGAACACTGAAGCTTTCTTT
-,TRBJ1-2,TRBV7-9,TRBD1,CASRFTGGDGYTF,TGTGCCAGCAGATTTACAGGGGGGGATGGCTACACCTTC
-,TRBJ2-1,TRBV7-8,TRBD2,CASSRPPSASGMYGGSYNEQFF,TGTGCCAGCAGCCGACCTCCCAGTGCTAGCGGGATGTATGGTGGCTCCTACAATGAGCAGTTCTTC
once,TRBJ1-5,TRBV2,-,CASSEGTPNQPQHF,TGTGCCAGCAGTGAAGGGACCCCCAATCAGCCCCAGCATTTT
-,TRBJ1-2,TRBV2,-,CASRDGRGYGYTF,TGTGCCAGCAGGGACGGCAGGGGCTATGGCTACACCTTC
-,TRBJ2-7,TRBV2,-,CASSEARQNPYEQYF,TGTGCCAGCAGTGAAGCGCGGCAAAACCCCTACGAGCAGTACTTC
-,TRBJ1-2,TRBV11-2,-,CASSLGGLLYGYTF,TGTGCCAGCAGCTTAGGCGGACTCCTCTATGGCTACACCTTC
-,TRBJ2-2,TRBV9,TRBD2,CASSGGGQTGELFF,TGTGCCAGCAGCGGCGGGGGTCAGACCGGGGAGCTGTTTTTT